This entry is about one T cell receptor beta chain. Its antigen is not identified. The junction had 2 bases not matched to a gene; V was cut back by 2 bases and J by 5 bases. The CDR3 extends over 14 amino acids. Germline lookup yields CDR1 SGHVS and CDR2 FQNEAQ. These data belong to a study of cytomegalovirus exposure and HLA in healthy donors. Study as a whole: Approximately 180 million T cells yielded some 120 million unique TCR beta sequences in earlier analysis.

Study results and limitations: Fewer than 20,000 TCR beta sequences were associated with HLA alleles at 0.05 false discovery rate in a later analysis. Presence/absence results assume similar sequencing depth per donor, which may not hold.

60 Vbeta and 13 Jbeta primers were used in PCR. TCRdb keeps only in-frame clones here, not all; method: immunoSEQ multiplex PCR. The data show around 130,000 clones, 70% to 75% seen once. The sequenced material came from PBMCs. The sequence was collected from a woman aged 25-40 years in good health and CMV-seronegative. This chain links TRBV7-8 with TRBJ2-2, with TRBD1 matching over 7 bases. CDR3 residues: CASSLSGGTGELFF. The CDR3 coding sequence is TGTGCCAGCAGCTTATCAGGGGGTACCGGGGAGCTGTTTTTT. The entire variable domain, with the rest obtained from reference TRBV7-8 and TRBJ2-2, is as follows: GAGVSQSPRYKVAKRGQDVALRCDPISGHVSLFWYQQALGQGPEFLTYFQNEAQLDKSGLPSDRFFAERPEGSVSTLKIQRTQQEDSAVYLCASSLSGGTGELFFGEGSRLTVL.